The 18 T cell receptor beta chains presented below share a single source sample, sequenced in a study of glioma-infiltrating T cells. Amplification of TCR alpha and beta CDR3 regions from RNA used iRepertoire nested multiplex PCR. TCRdb passed the multiplex PCR reads through MiXCR, listing each CDR3 protein once. The data show approximately 130,000 distinct CDR3 sequences, approximately 24% seen once. Input material: glioma tissue, nonneoplastic brain tissue, or PBMCs (not recorded which). Receptor source: a human donor with low-grade glioma or glioblastoma, undergoing nonglioma brain surgery, or in good health (not recorded which).

This chain connects TRBV19 to TRBJ1-1; D is perhaps TRBD1 (5 bases). The CDR3 is 13 residues long. Germline V gene lookup returns CDR1 LNHDA and CDR2 SQIVND (reference sequence). V was pared by 8 bases and J by 0 bases, with 10 bases between. DNA of the CDR3: TGTGCCAGTTCGGGACTGTTGAACACTGAAGCTTTCTTT. It codes for CASSGLLNTEAFF.

The chain carries TRBV5-1 and TRBJ2-3, with a weak D call TRBD1 (6 bases). The CDR3 spans 17 residues. Germline V lookup: CDR1 SGHRS, CDR2 YFSETQ. V was pared by 4 bases and J by 0 bases, with 18 bases between. The DNA for the CDR3 is TGCGCCAGCAGCCCACCTTCAGGGGCCCCTAGCACAGATACGCAGTATTTT. The encoded protein is CASSPPSGAPSTDTQYF. The full variable domain, rest sourced from reference TRBV5-1 and TRBJ2-3, is KAGVTQTPRYLIKTRGQQVTLSCSPISGHRSVSWYQQTPGQGLQFLFEYFSETQRNKGNFPGRFSGRQFSNSRSEMNVSTLELGDSALYLCASSPPSGAPSTDTQYFGPGTRLTVL.

This clonotype was picked up a small number of times. The V gene is TRBV6-6, the J gene TRBJ1-1, with 7 bases lining up with TRBD1. Germline V gene lookup returns CDR1 MNHNY and CDR2 SVGAGI (reference sequence). The CDR3 totals 15 residues. V dropped 1 base and J dropped 0; count of bases not matched to a gene: 2. The CDR3 loop is CASSYFTGVNTEAFF. As DNA, the CDR3 is TGTGCCAGCAGTTACTTTACAGGGGTGAACACTGAAGCTTTCTTT.

This clonotype occurred a few times. This chain uses TRBV7-2 with TRBJ2-5; possible D gene TRBD1, 5 bases. The V gene lost 5 bases and the J gene lost 2 bases, with 9 bases spanning the gap. This CDR3 comprises 13 residues. CDR1 is SGHTA, CDR2 FQGNSA, per germline. For the CDR3, the DNA is TGTGCCAGCAGCGCAGGGCGGCAAGAGACCCAGTACTTC. Protein: CASSAGRQETQYF.

The rearrangement joins TRBV29-1 to TRBJ1-2, with D possibly TRBD1 on 5 matching bases. V was trimmed by 1 base and J by 8 bases, leaving 20 bases between them. CDR3 length: 15 residues. From germline, CDR1 is SQVTM and CDR2 ANQGSEA. The CDR3 DNA reads TGCAGCGTTGAAGCCCGGGCGGGGGTTTTAGGCGGCTACACCTTC. Translated, it gives CSVEARAGVLGGYTF.

The chain joins TRBV20-1 to TRBJ2-1; 8 positions agree with TRBD2. The V segment lost 3 bases and the J segment 5 bases; nucleotides outside the gene matches: 9. Germline CDR1 DFQATT, CDR2 SNEGSKA (reference sequence). CDR3 length: 15 residues. The CDR3 DNA is TGCAGTGCTAGCGGGGGGGCCATTAGGAACAATGAGCAGTTCTTC. Its protein is CSASGGAIRNNEQFF.

This clonotype was seen many times. This rearrangement joins TRBV27 to TRBJ2-3; D is unresolved. Germline CDR1 reads MNHEY; CDR2 reads SMNVEV (reference sequence). Between the trimmed V and J ends, which lost 6 bases and 0 bases, there was a span of 10 bases. The CDR3 runs 14 residues. The CDR3 DNA reads as TGTGCCAGCAGCAAGATGGACAGCACAGATACGCAGTATTTT. This translates into CASSKMDSTDTQYF.

This clonotype showed up just a few times. The chain couples TRBV16 to TRBJ1-5; D not certain. This CDR3 is 14 amino acids long. The germline CDR1 and CDR2 sequences are KGHSY and FQNENV. Trimming removed 4 bases at V and 5 bases at J, with 12 bases between. The CDR3 loop reads CASSPPMEHQPQHF. As DNA, the CDR3 is TGTGCCAGCAGCCCCCCGATGGAGCATCAGCCCCAGCATTTT. Supplemented by reference TRBV16 and TRBJ1-5, the full variable domain reads GEEVAQTPKHLVRGEGQKAKLYCAPIKGHSYVFWYQQVLKNEFKFLISFQNENVFDETGMPKERFSAKCLPNSPCSLEIQATKLEDSAVYFCASSPPMEHQPQHFGDGTRLSIL.

The sample holds many counts of this clonotype. The V and J genes are TRBV7-9 and TRBJ1-1; the D gene is possibly TRBD1 (6 bases). Trimming removed 6 bases at V and 4 bases at J, with 12 bases between. The CDR3 covers 13 residues. Germline values: CDR1 SEHNR, CDR2 FQNEAQ (reference sequence). The CDR3 nucleotides are TGTGCCAGCAGGCACACAGGGTCCACTGAAGCTTTCTTT. Its translation: CASRHTGSTEAFF.

The chain recombines TRBV5-4 with TRBJ1-1; 7 positions match TRBD1. V dropped 4 bases and J dropped 1; count of bases not matched to a gene: 7. The CDR3 extends over 15 amino acids. Germline V gene sequence: CDR1 SGHNT, CDR2 YYREEE (reference sequence). Here the CDR3 reads CASSTGDRRNTEAFF. The CDR3 bases are TGTGCCAGCAGCACCGGGGACAGACGGAACACTGAAGCTTTCTTT.

This clonotype was seen only once. This CDR3 is missing its conserved last phenylalanine or tryptophan, likely due to a read error. The rearrangement links TRBV7-9 to TRBJ2-1; TRBD1 aligns across 10 bases. The J segment lost 4 bases and the V segment lost 7 bases, leaving 7 bases of the junction unmatched. The CDR3 has 15 residues. Germline V gives CDR1 SEHNR, CDR2 FQNEAQ (reference sequence). The CDR3, as DNA: TGTGCCAGCACCGCCCGGGACAGGGGATACAATGAGCAGTTCTTA. It encodes CASTARDRGYNEQFL.

This clonotype was observed many times. The chain uses TRBV6-1 and TRBJ1-1; 7 bases are a match to TRBD1. Germline V gives CDR1 MNHNS, CDR2 SASEGT. Losses at the gene ends were 6 bases for V and 3 bases for J; bases not matched to a gene: 13. The CDR3 covers 16 residues. The CDR3 here is CASRPTGRTLDTEAFF. DNA for the CDR3: TGTGCCAGCAGGCCGACAGGGCGCACCTTGGACACTGAAGCTTTCTTT.

This chain joins TRBV7-2 and TRBJ2-7; D gene uncertain. V lost 4 bases and J lost 2, with 12 bases in between. Per the germline V gene, CDR1 is SGHTA and CDR2 is FQGNSA. The CDR3 extends over 14 amino acids. Written as DNA, the CDR3 is TGTGCCAGCAGCTGGTCGGGCGGAGCCTACGAGCAGTACGTC. Protein sequence: CASSWSGGAYEQYV.

The chain links TRBV6-4 to TRBJ2-3; 7 nucleotides align to TRBD2. The length of the CDR3 is 15 residues. The germline V gene has CDR1 MRHNA and CDR2 SNTAGT. V dropped 7 bases and J dropped 0; count of bases not matched to a gene: 7. DNA for the CDR3: TGTGCCAGCACCAGAGAAGCGGGGAGCACAGATACGCAGTATTTT. Its protein is CASTREAGSTDTQYF.

Details on this clonotype: A much larger clonotype is one base distant, so this may be a read error. The chain combines TRBV20-1 with TRBJ2-1, with D possibly matching TRBD2 (6 bases). CDR3 length: 15 residues. Per germline, CDR1 DFQATT and CDR2 SNEGSKA (reference sequence). CDR3 nucleotide sequence: TGCAGTGCTGCCCGACTAGACAGCTCCTACAATGAGCAGTCCTTC. It encodes CSAARLDSSYNEQSF.

This clonotype came up a few times. The V gene is TRBV7-2, the J gene TRBJ2-3, with TRBD2 matching 7 bases. V was pared by 1 base and J by 2 bases, with 9 bases of the junction left unmatched. This CDR3 region has 17 residues. Per germline, CDR1 SGHTA and CDR2 FQGNSA. CDR3 amino acids: CASSLVGGLAVTDTQYF. CDR3 nucleotide sequence: TGTGCCAGCAGCTTAGTTGGCGGGCTAGCGGTCACAGATACGCAGTATTTT. Filled out from reference TRBV7-2 and TRBJ2-3, the complete variable domain reads GAGVSQSPSNKVTEKGKDVELRCDPISGHTALYWYRQSLGQGLEFLIYFQGNSAPDKSGLPSDRFSAERTGGSVSTLTIQRTQQEDSAVYLCASSLVGGLAVTDTQYFGPGTRLTVL.

At least ten counts were recorded for this clonotype. The J gene is TRBJ1-6, the V gene TRBV6-1; 7 nucleotides align to TRBD1. After removal of 6 bases from V and 10 bases from J, the junction contained 9 bases not matched to a gene. Germline assignment: CDR1 MNHNS and CDR2 SASEGT. CDR3 length: 14 residues. Here the CDR3 DNA reads TGTGCCAGCAGCCGGGACAGCAGGAAATCACCCCTCCACTTT. The encoded protein is CASSRDSRKSPLHF.

Concerning this clonotype itself: The junction differs from germline at one of its ends, possibly a read error. The CDR3 coding sequence is TGTGCCAGCAGCTCAGCTGGAAACCAGGAGACCCAGTACTTC. Its translation: CASSSAGNQETQYF. V usage is TRBV7-6 and J usage is TRBJ2-5; D unresolved. Germline loops: CDR1 SGHVS, CDR2 FNYEAQ. The CDR3 contains 14 residues.